This TCR beta chain derives from a study of cytomegalovirus exposure and HLA in healthy donors. In the study overall: The same platform was used for the 110 or so validation repertoires and the approximately 670 first-cohort repertoires, a later analysis reported.

Sequencing was performed with immunoSEQ multiplex PCR; in TCRdb, only in-frame clones are kept and a portion is missing. The sample holds more than 140,000 clones; 85% to 90% are singletons and the top ten take 3.3%. The germline V gene has CDR1 SGHRS and CDR2 YFSETQ. The CDR3 length is 16 residues. V lost 4 bases, J lost 1 base, and 14 bases lay in between. Study-wide findings and caveats: First-cohort TCR clusters tended to co-occur in the approximately 110 validation repertoires, a later analysis found.

As to this clone: The target antigen is unknown.

Separation from the roughly 600-subject first cohort characterized the approximately 120-subject validation cohort, to which the donors belonged. The sequenced sample consisted of PBMCs. This sequence joins TRBV5-1 and TRBJ1-4, with D perhaps matching TRBD1 (5 bases). This TCR was sampled from a woman between 18 and 29 years old in good health and CMV-seropositive. The CDR3 protein is CASSLVLGGTNEKLFF. CDR3 DNA: TGCGCCAGCAGCCTGGTATTGGGGGGAACTAATGAAAAACTGTTTTTT. Supplemented by reference TRBV5-1 and TRBJ1-4, the full variable domain reads KAGVTQTPRYLIKTRGQQVTLSCSPISGHRSVSWYQQTPGQGLQFLFEYFSETQRNKGNFPGRFSGRQFSNSRSEMNVSTLELGDSALYLCASSLVLGGTNEKLFFGSGTQLSVL.